The subject of this entry is one TCR beta chain. The assay was immunoSEQ multiplex PCR, and TCRdb's table has in-frame clones only and misses some. The sample records 60,000 to 90,000 clones, around 86% being singletons. The data were taken from a study of OX40 agonist ivuxolimab in advanced cancers. As for the study in general: Three patients showed partial responses: one hepatocellular carcinoma and two cutaneous melanoma cases.

Per germline, CDR1 ENHRY and CDR2 SYGVKD. Trimming at V came to 3 bases and at J to 4 bases, leaving 7 bases not matched to a gene. The CDR3 sequence is 15 residues long. This rearrangement joins TRBV10-3 to TRBJ1-2; 8 nucleotides line up with TRBD1. The source was CD4+ or CD8+ T cells sorted from blood, collected in a trial of the OX40 agonist ivuxolimab. The TCR comes from an adult with an advanced solid tumor such as melanoma, head and neck, liver or kidney cancer. CDR3 protein: CAISDRAGGGYGYTF. The CDR3 DNA reads TGTGCCATCAGTGATCGGGCAGGGGGCGGCTATGGCTACACCTTC.